Shown below are 28 T cell receptor beta chains from a single sample sequenced in a study of metastatic and nonmetastatic thyroid tumors. TCRdb reprocessed the PCR reads using MiXCR. The sample holds tens of thousands of clones, approximately 13% seen once. No treatment of any kind had been given to any patient before thyroid surgery. The source material was blood. The receptor source for this set is a female donor with papillary thyroid cancer or a benign thyroid nodule (not recorded which). Some clones in this sample may be carry-over from other donors' samples.

V usage is TRBV5-1 and J usage is TRBJ1-3, with D possibly TRBD1 on 5 matching bases. From germline, CDR1 is SGHRS and CDR2 YFSETQ. The CDR3 extends over 16 amino acids. The V end lost 4 bases, the J end lost 0 bases, and 14 bases lay between the germline ends. The CDR3 sequence is CASSPEGRSSGNTIYF. For the CDR3, the DNA is TGCGCCAGCAGCCCGGAGGGGAGAAGCTCTGGAAACACCATATATTTT.

This clone has ten or more counts. The chain employs TRBV20-1 and TRBJ1-5; D is uncertain. Trimming took 5 bases from V and 4 from J, leaving 9 bases between them. CDR1 is DFQATT and CDR2 is SNEGSKA in the germline V gene (reference sequence). CDR3 size: 12 residues. The CDR3 DNA reads as TGCAGTGCTGGTGAGGGTAATCAGCCCCAGCATTTT. Protein: CSAGEGNQPQHF.

The genes are TRBV5-1 and TRBJ2-1, with 9 positions matching TRBD2. This CDR3 has 15 amino acids. Looked up from germline, CDR1 is SGHRS and CDR2 is YFSETQ. Trimming cost V 4 bases and J 3 bases; bases outside gene matches: 5. The CDR3 region is CASSLIAGDYNEQFF. The CDR3 coding sequence is TGCGCCAGCAGCCTAATAGCGGGAGACTACAATGAGCAGTTCTTC.

V usage is TRBV6-4 and J usage is TRBJ2-2; TRBD1 is a possible D gene (6 bases). This CDR3 has 14 residues. Germline assignment: CDR1 MRHNA and CDR2 SNTAGT. Trimming took 6 bases from V and 5 from J, leaving 13 bases between them. CDR3 sequence: CASRRQVPTGELFF. For the CDR3, the DNA is TGTGCCAGCAGGCGACAGGTCCCGACCGGGGAGCTGTTTTTT.

This clone was seen repeatedly, ten times or more. This chain links TRBV7-2 with TRBJ2-1; D is unclear. Germline assignment: CDR1 SGHTA and CDR2 FQGNSA. V lost 0 bases and J lost 3, with 3 bases in between. This CDR3 spans 13 amino acids. CDR3 protein: CASSLADYNEQFF. For the CDR3, the DNA is TGTGCCAGCAGCTTAGCGGACTACAATGAGCAGTTCTTC.

In this sample, this clone is medium-sized. This chain uses TRBV12-3 or TRBV12-4 with TRBJ2-7; either TRBD1 or TRBD2 may fit D (6 bases each). The CDR3 loop spans 14 amino acids. V lost 6 bases and J lost 0, with 12 bases in between. The CDR3 DNA follows: TGTGCCAGCAGAGGGCGGGGACACTCCTACGAGCAGTACTTC. Its translation: CASRGRGHSYEQYF.

At least ten counts were recorded for this clone. The J gene is TRBJ2-1, the V gene TRBV20-1; no clear D gene. The V end lost 3 bases, the J end lost 3 bases, and 9 bases lay between the germline ends. The CDR3 is 13 amino acids. Germline V CDR1 and CDR2: DFQATT, SNEGSKA (reference sequence). The CDR3: CSARYVGYNEQFF. In DNA form, the CDR3 reads TGCAGTGCTAGGTATGTTGGCTACAATGAGCAGTTCTTC.

This clone has a count of ten or more. V and J are TRBV5-1 and TRBJ2-1, with D perhaps matching TRBD2 (6 bases). Germline lookup yields CDR1 SGHRS and CDR2 YFSETQ. Deletions cut 4 bases from V and 5 bases from J, with 19 bases between. The CDR3 loop spans 16 amino acids. The CDR3 sequence is CASSPRVGGRNNEQFF. The CDR3, as DNA: TGCGCCAGCAGCCCCCGAGTGGGGGGAAGGAACAATGAGCAGTTCTTC.

On this clone: A read error may account for a junction end that differs from germline. V usage is TRBV20-1 and J usage is TRBJ2-2, with D perhaps matching TRBD1 (6 bases). The length of the CDR3 is 16 residues. Germline V gene data show CDR1 as DFQATT and CDR2 as SNEGSKA (reference sequence). This chain's CDR3 is CSARWLGAGNTWEPFF. In DNA, the CDR3 is TGCAGTGCTAGATGGTTGGGGGCAGGGAACACCTGGGAGCCGTTTTTT.

V usage is TRBV24-1 and J usage is TRBJ1-5; D ambiguous. The V gene lost 4 bases and the J gene lost 4 bases, with 25 bases spanning the gap. Germline CDR1 reads KGHDR; CDR2 reads SFDVKD. The CDR3 has 19 residues. DNA of the CDR3: TGTGCCACCAGTGACCCCTATGATGTAGCCGGGGATCGGAATCAGCCCCAGCATTTT. Translation: CATSDPYDVAGDRNQPQHF.

This clone was counted ten times or more. This chain uses TRBV2 with TRBJ2-7; possibly TRBD2 for D (5 bases). Trimming removed 5 bases from V and 1 base from J, with 15 bases in between. The V gene's germline CDR1 is SNHLY and CDR2 FYNNEI. This CDR3 region has 15 residues. CDR3 sequence (DNA): TGTGCCAGCAGTTCCACGTGGACTGGTTCCTACGAGCAGTACTTC. This translates into CASSSTWTGSYEQYF.

Ten or more counts support this clone. The chain carries TRBV6-1 and TRBJ1-1; D gene unclear. Trimming pared 6 bases from V and 4 bases from J, leaving 15 bases between. The germline V gene has CDR1 MNHNS and CDR2 SASEGT. The CDR3 has 14 amino acids. The CDR3 loop is CASSYTSARTEAFF. CDR3 nucleotides: TGTGCCAGCAGCTATACCTCGGCACGCACTGAAGCTTTCTTT.

CDR3 sequence reads: CASSLKPSNYEQYF. The CDR3 DNA sequence: TGTGCCAGCAGCTTAAAGCCGAGTAACTACGAGCAGTACTTC. The V call is TRBV11-2, the J call TRBJ2-7; no clear D. Trimming stripped 2 bases from V and 3 bases from J, with 11 bases between. This CDR3 spans 14 amino acids. CDR1 and CDR2 from the germline V gene are SGHAT and FQNNGV.

This clone qualifies as medium-sized. Other DNA variants within this sample encode the same CDR3. This chain links TRBV28 with TRBJ2-1, with 14 bases that match TRBD2. The CDR3 contains 16 residues. Germline V CDR1 and CDR2: MDHEN, SYDVKM. V lost 6 bases and J lost 7; bases outside the gene matches: 8. This chain's CDR3 is CASSHMGLAGVNEQFF. The DNA for the CDR3 is TGTGCCAGCAGCCACATGGGACTAGCGGGAGTGAATGAGCAGTTCTTC.

Sample share makes this clone medium-sized. V gene TRBV6-1 combines with J gene TRBJ2-7, with a weak D call TRBD1 (5 bases). The CDR3 runs to 16 residues. Germline V gene lookup returns CDR1 MNHNS and CDR2 SASEGT. Trimming removed 7 bases from V and 5 bases from J, with 24 bases in between. CDR3: CASTIRGRSVGHEQYF. In DNA, the CDR3 is TGTGCCAGCACCATAAGGGGAAGGTCGGTCGGGCACGAGCAGTACTTC.

This chain connects TRBV2 to TRBJ2-3, with TRBD2 identical over 7 bases. CDR1 is SNHLY and CDR2 is FYNNEI in the germline V gene. The CDR3 length is 16 residues. Unmatched junction bases numbered 12, after V lost 7 bases and J lost 2 bases. The DNA of the CDR3 is TGTGCCAGCAATGGGACTCTAGCGGTTATCACAGATACGCAGTATTTT. Translated: CASNGTLAVITDTQYF.

This clone was observed at least ten times. CDR3 residues: CASSSGLRRDGEQFF. The CDR3 DNA is TGTGCCAGCAGTTCGGGACTAAGGAGGGACGGTGAGCAGTTCTTC. This chain links TRBV27 with TRBJ2-1; 7 bases map to TRBD2. Germline-derived CDR1 and CDR2 are MNHEY and SMNVEV (reference sequence). The CDR3 has 15 residues. With 4 bases clipped from V and 9 bases from J, the junction kept 12 bases outside the gene matches.

This clone was counted many times. V and J are TRBV5-1 and TRBJ2-3; 8 positions agree with TRBD2. Germline lookup yields CDR1 SGHRS and CDR2 YFSETQ. This CDR3 is 15 amino acids long. The J segment lost 0 bases and the V segment lost 2 bases, leaving 2 bases of the junction unmatched. In DNA form, the CDR3 reads TGCGCCAGCAGCTTCGAGCGGGAGAGCACAGATACGCAGTATTTT. Amino acid sequence: CASSFERESTDTQYF. The complete variable domain, with remaining parts taken from reference TRBV5-1 and TRBJ2-3, reads KAGVTQTPRYLIKTRGQQVTLSCSPISGHRSVSWYQQTPGQGLQFLFEYFSETQRNKGNFPGRFSGRQFSNSRSEMNVSTLELGDSALYLCASSFERESTDTQYFGPGTRLTVL.

As to this clone: The junction and the germline gene differ at one end; a read error may be behind it. The CDR3 is CASSQATADTQYF. CDR3 nucleotides: TGTGCCAGCAGTCAAGCGACGGCAGATACGCAGTATTTT. The V gene is TRBV6-1, the J gene TRBJ2-3; no reliable D call. The CDR3 covers 13 residues. Germline V lookup: CDR1 MNHNS, CDR2 SASEGT.

This clone was recorded many times. The chain couples TRBV3-1 to TRBJ1-6, with 7 nucleotides matching TRBD1. In germline, CDR1 is LGHDT, CDR2 YNNKEL (reference sequence). There are 16 residues in the CDR3. Trimming removed 1 base from V and 3 bases from J; junction bases left unmatched: 3. The CDR3 region is CASSQAGQIYNSPLHF. CDR3 bases: TGTGCCAGCAGCCAAGCGGGACAGATCTATAATTCACCCCTCCACTTT.

This clone was counted many times. J is TRBJ1-4 and V is TRBV4-1; no definite D call. V shed 2 bases and J shed 8 bases, with 18 bases lying between them. This CDR3 is built from 16 residues. The germline CDR1 and CDR2 sequences are MGHRA and YSYEKL. CDR3 coding DNA: TGCGCCAGCAGCCAACCGCCTGGCTCCGTCCGGGAAAAACTGTTTTTT. Its protein product is CASSQPPGSVREKLFF.

This clone was counted ten times or more. This chain uses TRBV6-2 or TRBV6-3 with TRBJ2-1; 14 positions match TRBD2. This CDR3 has 17 residues. The V gene's germline CDR1 is MNHEY and CDR2 SVGEGT. Trimming cost V 4 bases and J 1 base; bases outside gene matches: 3. The CDR3 DNA reads as TGTGCCAGCAGTTCGGGACTAGCGGGAGTATCCTACAATGAGCAGTTCTTC. This translates into CASSSGLAGVSYNEQFF.

This clone was counted only a few times. At one end, the junction sequence differs from germline, possibly due to a read error. The chain couples TRBV11-2 to TRBJ2-2; D might be TRBD1 (5 bases). This CDR3 contains 13 residues. Per the germline V gene, CDR1 is SGHAT and CDR2 is FQNNGV. CDR3 sequence: CASSLTDTGELSF. The CDR3, as DNA: TGTGCCAGCAGCCTGACAGACACCGGAGAGCTGTCTTTT. The entire variable domain, with the rest obtained from reference TRBV11-2 and TRBJ2-2, is as follows: EAGVAQSPRYKIIEKRQSVAFWCNPISGHATLYWYQQILGQGPKLLIQFQNNGVVDDSQLPKDRFSAERLKGVDSTLKIQPAKLEDSAVYLCASSLTDTGELSFGEGSRLTVL.

With respect to this clone: Being one base from a much bigger clone, this may be a read error. The gene calls are TRBV29-1 and TRBJ2-1, with 7 bases that match TRBD2. The assigned J gene may be wrong: the sequence end matches TRBJ2-7 better. The CDR3 is 16 amino acids. Germline loops: CDR1 SQVTM, CDR2 ANQGSEA. This CDR3 is CSVPVSGTGGSSEQYF. Written as DNA, the CDR3 is TGCAGCGTTCCGGTTTCAGGCACCGGGGGGTCAAGTGAGCAGTACTTC.

By sample share, this clone is medium-sized. Here the CDR3 DNA reads TGCAGTGCTAGGAGGGGACGGCGCTATGGCTACACCTTC. Its translation: CSARRGRRYGYTF. The V and J genes are TRBV20-1 and TRBJ1-2; a possible D gene is TRBD1 (5 bases). Trimming removed 3 bases from V and 4 bases from J, with 12 bases in between. This CDR3 region has 13 residues. Germline-derived CDR1 and CDR2 are DFQATT and SNEGSKA (reference sequence).

This clone has a count of ten or more. This chain uses TRBV12-3 or TRBV12-4 with TRBJ1-1; D is perhaps TRBD1 (5 bases). V was clipped by 2 bases and J by 4 bases, with 11 bases between them. CDR3 length: 14 residues. The CDR3 bases are TGTGCCAGCAGTTTAAACGAGGGGACCACTGAAGCTTTCTTT. Translating it yields CASSLNEGTTEAFF.

The V and J genes are TRBV6-1 and TRBJ2-3; D possibly matches TRBD1 or TRBD2 (5 bases each). V lost 4 bases and J 8 bases, leaving 19 bases between the germline ends. The CDR3 contains 15 residues. In germline, CDR1 is MNHNS, CDR2 SASEGT. CDR3 DNA sequence: TGTGCCAGCAGTGTATCGGGACGGAGGTACACTACGCAGTATTTT. This gives the protein CASSVSGRRYTTQYF.

The chain combines TRBV5-6 with TRBJ1-5; D uncertain. CDR1 is SGHDT, CDR2 YYEEEE, per germline. This CDR3 region has 15 residues. V was shortened by 0 bases and J by 2 bases, with 9 bases between the two germline ends. The CDR3 protein is CASSLGQARNQPQHF. CDR3 DNA sequence: TGTGCCAGCAGCTTGGGGCAGGCCCGCAATCAGCCCCAGCATTTT. Filled out from reference TRBV5-6 and TRBJ1-5, the complete variable domain reads DAGVTQSPTHLIKTRGQQVTLRCSPKSGHDTVSWYQQALGQGPQFIFQYYEEEERQRGNFPDRFSGHQFPNYSSELNVNALLLGDSALYLCASSLGQARNQPQHFGDGTRLSIL.